The next 13 T cell receptor beta chains were all read from a single sample in a study of T cell responses to AZD1222 COVID-19 vaccine. Sequencing was performed with immunoSEQ multiplex PCR; in TCRdb, only in-frame clones are kept and a portion is missing. The data contain approximately 64,000 clones, 90% to 95% of them singletons. The sample consisted of peripheral blood, taken 28 days after the second dose of the MenACWY control vaccine. The receptors here all came from an adult who received the MenACWY meningococcal vaccine as a control.

The chain is built from TRBV7-9 and TRBJ1-2; D is perhaps TRBD1 (5 bases). The V gene lost 5 bases and the J gene lost 4 bases, with 17 bases spanning the gap. Germline lookup yields CDR1 SEHNR and CDR2 FQNEAQ (reference sequence). The CDR3 covers 15 residues. The CDR3 protein is CASSPSVRGVYGYTF. DNA for the CDR3: TGTGCCAGCAGCCCTTCAGTCCGAGGGGTCTATGGCTACACCTTC.

The chain has TRBV18 and TRBJ1-3; D call uncertain. Germline V lookup: CDR1 KGHSH, CDR2 LQKENI. There are 16 residues in the CDR3. Deletions cut 3 bases from V and 0 bases from J, with 12 bases between. The CDR3 loop is CASSPWTGSSGNTIYF. In DNA, the CDR3 is TGTGCCAGCTCACCTTGGACGGGAAGCTCTGGAAACACCATATATTTT.

This clone was recorded a few times. The chain couples TRBV2 to TRBJ2-5; D gene unclear. Deletions cut 8 bases from V and 2 bases from J, with 12 bases between. Germline V lookup: CDR1 SNHLY, CDR2 FYNNEI. There are 13 residues in the CDR3. DNA for the CDR3: TGTGCCAGCGAGCCCCAGGTTCAAGAGACCCAGTACTTC. Its protein product is CASEPQVQETQYF.

The gene calls are TRBV27 and TRBJ2-7, with TRBD2 matching 8 bases. This CDR3 is built from 14 residues. Germline CDR1 reads MNHEY; CDR2 reads SMNVEV (reference sequence). The trim removed 4 bases at V and 4 bases at J, leaving 6 bases unmatched. CDR3 in DNA: TGTGCCAGCAGTTCAAAGCGGGAGAGTTACGAGCAGTACTTC. Translating gives CASSSKRESYEQYF.

The table lists this clone with a few counts. J is TRBJ1-5 and V is TRBV6-2 or TRBV6-3; D not certain. In germline, CDR1 is MNHEY, CDR2 SVGEGT. V lost 6 bases and J 7 bases, leaving 19 bases between the germline ends. The CDR3 totals 15 residues. The CDR3 reads CASSRNDKPRQPQHF. In DNA, the CDR3 is TGTGCCAGCAGCCGAAATGACAAACCAAGACAGCCCCAGCATTTT.

This sequence joins TRBV5-4 and TRBJ2-2, with TRBD1 as a possible D gene (6 bases). V lost 4 bases to trimming and J lost 6 bases, with 10 bases between them. Germline V lookup: CDR1 SGHNT, CDR2 YYREEE (reference sequence). The CDR3 runs 13 residues. The CDR3 bases are TGTGCCAGCAGCCCCAGGGGAGCCGGGGAGCTGTTTTTT. It encodes CASSPRGAGELFF.

The CDR3 loop reads CASRKQGSPGDTQYF. DNA for the CDR3: TGTGCCAGCAGGAAACAGGGTTCTCCGGGAGATACGCAGTATTTT. This chain links TRBV7-2 with TRBJ2-3; D is perhaps TRBD1 (6 bases). The germline V gene has CDR1 SGHTA and CDR2 FQGNSA. V lost 6 bases and J 5 bases, leaving 18 bases between the germline ends. The CDR3 totals 15 residues.

This chain uses TRBV5-3 with TRBJ1-1; D not resolved. TRBV5-3 is filed as an ORF, its function uncertain. V gave up 4 bases and J gave up 7 bases, with 11 bases separating them. This CDR3 is 12 amino acids long. The CDR3 DNA reads TGTGCCAGAAGCCCCTCGTGGTATGAAGCTTTCTTT. Residues: CARSPSWYEAFF.

This sequence joins TRBV28 and TRBJ1-5; D not certain. V dropped 5 bases and J dropped 7 bases, with 12 bases sitting between them. From germline, CDR1 is MDHEN and CDR2 SYDVKM. The CDR3 loop spans 13 amino acids. CDR3 sequence: CASSADGVQPQHF. In DNA form, the CDR3 reads TGTGCCAGCAGTGCCGACGGGGTACAGCCCCAGCATTTT.

The chain couples TRBV6-5 to TRBJ2-3; D is ambiguous. The CDR3 totals 16 residues. V was trimmed by 4 bases and J by 0 bases, leaving 14 bases between them. Germline assignment: CDR1 MNHEY and CDR2 SVGAGI. The DNA for the CDR3 is TGTGCCAGCAGTTTTTCCGCTCGAACTAGCACAGATACGCAGTATTTT. Translated, it gives CASSFSARTSTDTQYF.

The gene calls are TRBV5-1 and TRBJ1-1, with 11 bases matching TRBD1. The germline gives CDR1 SGHRS, CDR2 YFSETQ. The CDR3 has 14 amino acids. Trimming took 4 bases from V and 4 from J; bases not matched to a gene: 3. The CDR3 nucleotides read TGCGCCAGCAGCCGGACAGGGGGCGTCACTGAAGCTTTCTTT. Protein sequence: CASSRTGGVTEAFF.

V usage is TRBV12-3 or TRBV12-4 and J usage is TRBJ2-3, with a possible D match to TRBD1 (6 bases). Deletions cut 2 bases from V and 11 bases from J, with 14 bases between. The CDR3 is 13 amino acids. The CDR3: CASSLTGPGVQYF. CDR3 DNA sequence: TGTGCCAGCAGTTTAACAGGGCCAGGGGTGCAGTATTTT.

This chain connects TRBV5-4 to TRBJ2-1; TRBD1 matches 8 bases. J gave up 8 bases and V 0 bases, and 10 bases lay outside the gene matches. The CDR3 runs to 16 residues. The germline gives CDR1 SGHNT, CDR2 YYREEE (reference sequence). The CDR3 sequence: CASSLGGQVRSHEQFF. The CDR3 DNA follows: TGTGCCAGCAGCTTGGGGGGACAGGTTCGATCCCATGAGCAGTTCTTC.